Listed here are 17 T cell receptor beta chains from one sample, sequenced in a study of blood T cells in healthy people across ages. A J-beta primer mix and a sample-barcoded 5' primer were used in a second PCR of roughly 7 to 12 cycles. TCRdb re-called the 5' RACE reads through MiXCR, storing one row per CDR3 protein. The data contain hundreds of thousands of distinct CDR3 sequences, about 30% of them seen just once; the ten biggest clones take up less than 20%. The sample consisted of blood. These receptors were collected from a woman of 80 years or more in good health.

The genes are TRBV5-1 and TRBJ2-3; D is ambiguous. V lost 0 bases to trimming and J lost 2 bases, with 10 bases between them. This CDR3 is 15 amino acids long. The germline V gene has CDR1 SGHRS and CDR2 YFSETQ. CDR3 in DNA: TGCGCCAGCAGCTTGGAACACCTCCACACAGATACGCAGTATTTT. Translating it yields CASSLEHLHTDTQYF.

Of note for this clonotype: A much larger clone differs by one base, so this may be a read error. This chain joins TRBV28 and TRBJ2-4, with D maybe TRBD2 (5 bases). The end of the DNA fits TRBJ2-7 better, so the J call may be wrong. In germline, CDR1 is MDHEN, CDR2 SYDVKM. The CDR3 extends over 13 amino acids. The CDR3 DNA sequence: TGTGCCAGCAGGCCGGGGTACTCCTACGAGCAGTACTTC. Translating gives CASRPGYSYEQYF.

Of note for this clonotype: A read error may be the cause here, since a much bigger clone is one base away. The chain combines TRBV7-2 with TRBJ2-4; unclear D gene. The better agreement between TRBJ2-5 and the DNA end casts doubt on the J call. The germline V gene encodes CDR1 SGHTA and CDR2 FQGNSA. The CDR3 sequence is 12 residues long. DNA for the CDR3: TGTGCCAGCAGCCATTCTGACGAGACCCAGTACTTC. As protein: CASSHSDETQYF.

In this sample, this clonotype turned up many times. V usage is TRBV10-3 and J usage is TRBJ2-7; possible D gene TRBD2, 5 bases. V was cut by 10 bases and J by 0 bases, with 10 bases left in between. CDR3 length equals 12 residues. CDR1 is ENHRY, CDR2 SYGVKD, per germline. The CDR3 reads CATSGNSYEQYF. The CDR3 nucleotides read TGTGCCACCTCCGGGAACTCCTACGAGCAGTACTTC.

This clonotype was counted many times. A read error may be the cause here, since a much bigger clone is one base away. The genes are TRBV12-3 or TRBV12-4 and TRBJ2-1, with 8 bases that match TRBD1. TRBJ2-7 explains the end of the DNA better; the J call may be wrong. The CDR3 sequence is 14 residues long. CDR3 region: CATKAGGPYNEQYF. CDR3 nucleotides: TGTGCCACTAAGGCAGGGGGCCCCTACAATGAGCAGTACTTC.

For this clonotype: The germline gene is not matched at one end of the junction; a read error may be the cause. The chain uses TRBV5-4 and TRBJ2-4; TRBD2 might be the D (5 bases). CDR1 is SGHNT and CDR2 is YYREEE in the germline V gene (reference sequence). The CDR3 contains 15 residues. This CDR3 is CASSSTGVAKNIRYF. The CDR3 DNA reads TGTGCCAGCAGCTCGACCGGGGTAGCCAAAAACATTCGGTACTTC.

This clonotype was seen repeatedly, ten times or more. The chain is built from TRBV9 and TRBJ1-6; tentative D call: TRBD1 (5 bases). CDR3 length: 15 amino acids. Germline V CDR1 and CDR2: SGDLS, YYNGEE. V shed 6 bases and J shed 7 bases, with 17 bases lying between them. CDR3 sequence: CASTGGEGNNSPLHF. The CDR3 coding sequence is TGTGCCAGCACCGGGGGAGAGGGGAACAATTCACCCCTCCACTTT.

The table lists this clonotype with many counts. This chain connects TRBV6-5 to TRBJ2-7; 11 nucleotides match TRBD1. CDR3 length: 14 amino acids. Germline assignment: CDR1 MNHEY and CDR2 SVGAGI. With 10 bases clipped from V and 1 base from J, the junction kept 6 bases outside the gene matches. The CDR3 sequence: CATSGTGGSYEQYF. CDR3 nucleotides: TGTGCCACCAGCGGGACAGGGGGGTCCTACGAGCAGTACTTC.

The chain has TRBV12-3 or TRBV12-4 and TRBJ2-3; D possibly corresponds to TRBD2 (5 bases). Trimming stripped 6 bases from V and 7 bases from J, with 8 bases between. The CDR3 covers 11 residues. CDR3 in amino acids: CASSRGNTQYF. CDR3 coding DNA: TGTGCCAGCAGCCGAGGGAATACGCAGTATTTT.

A word on this clonotype: A much bigger clone sits one base away, suggesting this may be a read error. V gene TRBV20-1 combines with J gene TRBJ2-3; D not resolved. The CDR3 totals 14 residues. Germline values: CDR1 DFQATT, CDR2 SNEGSKA (reference sequence). Trimming removed 6 bases from V and 0 bases from J, with 13 bases in between. The CDR3, as DNA: TGCAGTGCAACCCTAGTGGGGAGCACAGATACGCAGTATTTT. It is translated as CSATLVGSTDTQYF.

This clonotype was seen many times. CDR3 nucleotides: TGCAGTGCTAGAGGTTCCTCAGATACGCAGTATTTT. It yields the protein CSARGSSDTQYF. The genes are TRBV20-1 and TRBJ2-3, with unresolved D. V gave up 1 base and J gave up 4 bases, with 6 bases separating them. Germline V gene sequence: CDR1 DFQATT, CDR2 SNEGSKA (reference sequence). The CDR3 is 12 residues long.

The chain uses TRBV29-1 and TRBJ1-2; D perhaps matches TRBD1 (6 bases). Germline V lookup: CDR1 SQVTM, CDR2 ANQGSEA. The V gene lost 2 bases and the J gene lost 4 bases, with 11 bases spanning the gap. The CDR3 consists of 13 residues. CDR3 in amino acids: CSVESRGGYGYTF. CDR3 sequence (DNA): TGCAGCGTTGAATCCAGGGGTGGCTATGGCTACACCTTC.

In the case of this clonotype: This may be a read error: a much more frequent sequence differs by one nucleotide. The rearrangement links TRBV7-6 to TRBJ1-6; D gene unclear. The germline V gene has CDR1 SGHVS and CDR2 FNYEAQ. The CDR3 contains 15 residues. The CDR3 loop is CVSSTGGLEGSPLHF. In DNA form, the CDR3 reads TGTGTCAGCAGCACGGGCGGGTTGGAGGGCTCACCCCTCCACTTT.

This clonotype was counted a few times. The chain uses TRBV6-2 or TRBV6-3 and TRBJ2-3, with D perhaps assigned TRBD1 or TRBD2 (5 bases each). V lost 8 bases and J lost 6, with 12 bases in between. This CDR3 is built from 12 residues. Germline V gene sequence: CDR1 MNHEY, CDR2 SVGEGT. CDR3 coding DNA: TGTGCCAGCCAAACGGGGCGGGATACGCAGTATTTT. As protein: CASQTGRDTQYF.

This clonotype was recorded at least ten times. The J gene is TRBJ1-1, the V gene TRBV14, with unresolved D. Germline V gene sequence: CDR1 SGHDN, CDR2 FVKESK. V lost 0 bases, J lost 5 bases, and 7 bases lay in between. The CDR3 has 13 residues. The CDR3 DNA sequence: TGTGCCAGCAGCCAAGATCATGTTACTGAAGCTTTCTTT. Encoded protein: CASSQDHVTEAFF.

This clonotype has only a few counts. The rearrangement links TRBV6-2 or TRBV6-3 to TRBJ2-1, with a tentative D call TRBD1 (5 bases). CDR3 length equals 15 residues. The germline V gene encodes CDR1 MNHEY and CDR2 SVGEGT. V lost 0 bases to trimming and J lost 10 bases, with 16 bases between them. DNA for the CDR3: TGTGCCAGCAGTTACTCCCGCCTCCAGGGCAAAGAGCAGTTCTTC. Residues: CASSYSRLQGKEQFF.

V gene TRBV20-1 combines with J gene TRBJ1-5; TRBD1 matches 10 bases. The CDR3 totals 17 residues. With 4 bases clipped from V and 0 bases from J, the junction kept 9 bases outside the gene matches. Germline assignment: CDR1 DFQATT and CDR2 SNEGSKA (reference sequence). The chain's CDR3 is CSATPRTGGISNQPQHF. For the CDR3, the DNA is TGCAGTGCTACCCCTAGGACAGGGGGTATTAGCAATCAGCCCCAGCATTTT.